This TCR beta chain was found in a study of T-cell memory formation after mild COVID-19. The germline gives CDR1 LNHNV, CDR2 YYDKDF (reference sequence). Between the trimmed V and J ends, which lost 0 bases and 3 bases, there was a span of 12 bases. The CDR3 has 15 amino acids. Each CDR3 protein gets one entry after TCRdb re-called the 5' RACE reads with MiXCR. The sample includes hundreds of thousands of distinct CDR3 sequences, 15% to 20% of them seen just once. The rearrangement links TRBV15 to TRBJ2-7; TRBD2 might be the D (5 bases). The source of this sequence is a man aged 18-30 years who had mild COVID-19 (a few samples of this study predate the infection). Cell type and time point are not known. Sequencing was performed on PBMCs or a T cell subset sorted from them (not recorded which). The CDR3 DNA follows: TGTGCCACCAGCAGAGACCCCGGGGTGGGCTACGAGCAGTACTTC. Translation gives CATSRDPGVGYEQYF.